A single sample is the source of the 12 T cell receptor beta chains below, sequenced in a study of somatic mutations in cytotoxic T cells in rheumatoid arthritis (dated by TCRdb to 2016 to 2017). Receptor amplification or capture employed the immunoSEQ multiplex PCR assay. TCRdb re-hosts the immuneACCESS table, in-frame sequences only. Its copies lack some clones; in the studies checked, an unresolved V gene accounts for under half of them, and the cause for the rest is not known. Present in this sample are 15,000 to 20,000 clones, 75% to 80% of which were seen just once. The leading ten clones occupy less than 25% of the sample. Sequenced material: CD8+ T cells sorted from blood. All receptors derive from an adult with rheumatoid arthritis.

V is TRBV29-1 and J is TRBJ2-1; D is possibly TRBD2 (6 bases). This CDR3 comprises 13 residues. With 3 bases removed from V and 5 bases from J, the gap between germline ends came to 11 bases. The germline CDR1 and CDR2 sequences are SQVTM and ANQGSEA. CDR3 sequence reads: CSVEWRDDNEQFF. In DNA, the CDR3 is TGCAGCGTTGAGTGGCGGGATGACAATGAGCAGTTCTTC.

V usage is TRBV7-8 and J usage is TRBJ2-7, with D possibly being TRBD1 or TRBD2 (5 bases each). The CDR3 covers 15 residues. Germline lookup yields CDR1 SGHVS and CDR2 FQNEAQ. The V end was cut by 1 base, the J end by 2 bases, with 12 bases between. CDR3 sequence (DNA): TGTGCCAGCAGCTTAGAGAGGGGACCCACCTACGAGCAGTACTTC. Residues: CASSLERGPTYEQYF.

The V and J genes are TRBV25-1 and TRBJ2-3; D not resolved. V was shortened by 8 bases and J by 2 bases, with 17 bases between the two germline ends. The CDR3 length is 15 residues. Germline V lookup: CDR1 MGHDK, CDR2 SYGVNS. The DNA for the CDR3 is TGTGCCAGCCCCCTCGTGGGCTCTTACACAGATACGCAGTATTTT. This encodes CASPLVGSYTDTQYF.

This clone is judged medium-sized. V gene TRBV11-2 combines with J gene TRBJ2-1; the D gene is possibly TRBD2 (5 bases). The V gene's germline CDR1 is SGHAT and CDR2 FQNNGV. CDR3 length equals 12 residues. Between the trimmed V and J ends, which lost 5 bases and 10 bases, there was a span of 12 bases. DNA for the CDR3: TGTGCCAGCAGCCCCAGAACGGGAGAGCAGTTCTTC. Protein sequence: CASSPRTGEQFF.

Concerning this clone: The sample carries other DNA sequences with the same CDR3. This chain joins TRBV4-3 and TRBJ2-7; 8 bases align to TRBD1. CDR1 and CDR2 from the germline V gene are LGHNA and YSLEER. The V gene end was trimmed by 3 bases and the J gene end by 3 bases; junction bases not matched to a gene: 10. This CDR3 has 16 residues. The CDR3 sequence: CASSHSATGESYEQYF. Here the CDR3 DNA reads TGCGCCAGCAGCCATAGCGCGACAGGGGAGAGCTACGAGCAGTACTTC.

V usage is TRBV6-1 and J usage is TRBJ1-1; D might be TRBD1 (6 bases). This CDR3 has 14 amino acids. Germline loops: CDR1 MNHNS, CDR2 SASEGT. V lost 3 bases and J 5 bases, leaving 13 bases between the germline ends. CDR3 amino acids: CASSDGGGGTEAFF. The DNA of the CDR3 is TGTGCCAGCAGTGATGGGGGCGGTGGAACTGAAGCTTTCTTT.

The chain has TRBV27 and TRBJ2-1; D not certain. With 5 bases removed from V and 6 bases from J, the gap between germline ends came to 14 bases. Germline-derived CDR1 and CDR2 are MNHEY and SMNVEV (reference sequence). The CDR3 runs 14 residues. The CDR3 DNA reads TGTGCCAGCAGTCTCCTCGTTGGATCCAATGAGCAGTTCTTC. The encoded protein is CASSLLVGSNEQFF.

Note on this clone: One junction end does not reproduce the germline sequence, and a read error may be involved. The chain joins TRBV14 to TRBJ1-2; 7 bases map to TRBD1. CDR1 and CDR2 from the germline V gene are SGHDN and FVKESK. The CDR3 totals 15 residues. CDR3 nucleotides: TGTGCCAGCAGCGAAGACCAGGGGGGGGGCTATGGCTACACCTTC. Its protein product is CASSEDQGGGYGYTF. Full variable domain (rest looked up from reference TRBV14 and TRBJ1-2): EAGVTQFPSHSVIEKGQTVTLRCDPISGHDNLYWYRRVMGKEIKFLLHFVKESKQDESGMPNNRFLAERTGGTYSTLKVQPAELEDSGVYFCASSEDQGGGYGYTFGSGTRLTVV.

This chain joins TRBV29-1 and TRBJ2-7; D not certain. This CDR3 comprises 13 residues. Per the germline V gene, CDR1 is SQVTM and CDR2 is ANQGSEA. V lost 3 bases to trimming and J lost 2 bases, with 11 bases between them. The CDR3 nucleotides are TGCAGCGTTGAGATACCGGACGCCTACGAGCAGTACTTC. Its protein is CSVEIPDAYEQYF.

V and J are TRBV6-6 and TRBJ2-5; the match to TRBD1 covers 10 bases. This CDR3 has 13 amino acids. CDR1 and CDR2 from the germline V gene are MNHNY and SVGAGI (reference sequence). V dropped 3 bases and J dropped 7; count of bases not matched to a gene: 2. As DNA, the CDR3 is TGTGCCAGCAGTTATGGGACAGGGGTGACCCAGTACTTC. Residues: CASSYGTGVTQYF.

The chain has TRBV29-1 and TRBJ2-5; D is undetermined. The end of the DNA aligns better with TRBJ2-7, so the J call may be wrong. Germline-derived CDR1 and CDR2 are SQVTM and ANQGSEA. This CDR3 has 11 residues. The CDR3 is CSVELGSEQYF. CDR3 nucleotide sequence: TGCAGCGTTGAACTTGGAAGCGAGCAGTACTTC.

The chain is built from TRBV4-1 and TRBJ2-7; possible D gene TRBD1, 6 bases. The CDR3 runs 16 residues. Germline CDR1 reads MGHRA; CDR2 reads YSYEKL. Between the trimmed V and J ends, which lost 2 bases and 5 bases, there was a span of 19 bases. CDR3 in DNA: TGCGCCAGCAGCCAAACTCGCGCAGGGGCTGGGGACGAGCAGTACTTC. As protein: CASSQTRAGAGDEQYF.